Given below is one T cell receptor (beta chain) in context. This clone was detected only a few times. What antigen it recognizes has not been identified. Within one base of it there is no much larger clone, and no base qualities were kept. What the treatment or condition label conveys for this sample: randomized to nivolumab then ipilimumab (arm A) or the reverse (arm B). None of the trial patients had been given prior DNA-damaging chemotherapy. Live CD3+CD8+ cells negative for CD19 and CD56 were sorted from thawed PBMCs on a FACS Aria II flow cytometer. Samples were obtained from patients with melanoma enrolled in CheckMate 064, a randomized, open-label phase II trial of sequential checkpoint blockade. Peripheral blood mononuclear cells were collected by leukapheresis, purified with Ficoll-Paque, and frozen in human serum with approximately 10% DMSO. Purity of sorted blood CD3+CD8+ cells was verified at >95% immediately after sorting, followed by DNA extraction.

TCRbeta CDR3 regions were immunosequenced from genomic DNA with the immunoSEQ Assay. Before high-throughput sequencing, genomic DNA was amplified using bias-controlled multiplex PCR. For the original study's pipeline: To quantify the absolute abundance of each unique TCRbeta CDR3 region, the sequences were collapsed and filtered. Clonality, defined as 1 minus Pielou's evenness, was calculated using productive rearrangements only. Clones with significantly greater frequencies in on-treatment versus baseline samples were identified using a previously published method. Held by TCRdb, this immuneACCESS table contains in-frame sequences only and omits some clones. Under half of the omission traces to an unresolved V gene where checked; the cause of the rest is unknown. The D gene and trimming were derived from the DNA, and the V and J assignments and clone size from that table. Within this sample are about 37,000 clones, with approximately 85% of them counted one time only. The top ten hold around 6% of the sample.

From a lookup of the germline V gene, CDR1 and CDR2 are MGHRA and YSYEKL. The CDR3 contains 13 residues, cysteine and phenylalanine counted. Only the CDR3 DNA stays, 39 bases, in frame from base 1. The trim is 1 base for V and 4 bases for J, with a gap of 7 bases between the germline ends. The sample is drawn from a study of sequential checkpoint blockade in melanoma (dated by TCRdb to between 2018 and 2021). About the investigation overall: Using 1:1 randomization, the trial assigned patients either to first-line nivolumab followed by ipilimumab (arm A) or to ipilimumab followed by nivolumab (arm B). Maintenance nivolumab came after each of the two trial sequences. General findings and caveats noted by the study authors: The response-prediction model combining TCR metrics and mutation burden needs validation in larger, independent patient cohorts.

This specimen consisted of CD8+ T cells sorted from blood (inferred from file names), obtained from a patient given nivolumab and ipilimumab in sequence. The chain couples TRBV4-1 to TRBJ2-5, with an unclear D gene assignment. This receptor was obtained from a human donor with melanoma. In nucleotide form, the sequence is TGCGCCAGCAGCCAAGTCGTGGCAGAGACCCAGTACTTC. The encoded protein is CASSQVVAETQYF.